These 13 T cell receptor beta chains originate from one sample sequenced in a study of cytomegalovirus exposure and HLA in healthy donors. Assay: immunoSEQ multiplex PCR; the TCRdb copy retains only in-frame clones and omits some. The table lists 250,000 to 350,000 clones, around 90% of them singletons, with about 1.2% in the top ten. Specimen: PBMCs. These TCRs come from a woman aged 25 to 45 in good health and CMV-seropositive.

The J gene is TRBJ2-1, the V gene TRBV7-3; 11 nucleotides match TRBD2. J gave up 4 bases and V 5 bases, and 4 bases lay outside the gene matches. This CDR3 comprises 15 residues. Germline-derived CDR1 and CDR2 are SGHTA and FQGTGA. The CDR3 sequence: CASSLAGGKYNEQFF. The DNA of the CDR3 is TGTGCCAGCAGCCTAGCGGGGGGAAAGTACAATGAGCAGTTCTTC.

This rearrangement joins TRBV11-3 to TRBJ2-5; no definite D call. V lost 3 bases, J lost 5 bases, and 13 bases lay in between. CDR1 SGHNT and CDR2 YENEEA come from the germline V gene. The CDR3 runs to 14 residues. The CDR3 nucleotides read TGTGCCAGCAGCTTGGCAGGAGCCGGGGAGACCCAGTACTTC. This translates into CASSLAGAGETQYF.

This clone is a singleton in its sample. J is TRBJ1-4 and V is TRBV2, with no clear D. With 5 bases removed from V and 6 bases from J, the gap between germline ends came to 13 bases. The CDR3 is 14 amino acids. Per the germline V gene, CDR1 is SNHLY and CDR2 is FYNNEI. The CDR3 coding sequence is TGTGCCAGCAGTCCGACCCCTTCCGATGAAAAACTGTTTTTT. Protein product: CASSPTPSDEKLFF.

V and J are TRBV30 and TRBJ2-3, with 8 bases aligning to TRBD2. CDR3 length equals 16 residues. CDR1 and CDR2 (germline): GTSNPN, SVGIG (reference sequence). The V segment lost 0 bases and the J segment 2 bases; nucleotides outside the gene matches: 7. The DNA for the CDR3 is TGTGCCTGGAGTGTACGGCTAGCGGGTTACACAGATACGCAGTATTTT. Residues: CAWSVRLAGYTDTQYF.

This rearrangement joins TRBV6-6 to TRBJ2-7; possibly TRBD1 for D (5 bases). CDR1 and CDR2 from the germline V gene are MNHNY and SVGAGI (reference sequence). The ends were cut back, 6 bases at V and 5 bases at J, with 17 bases in the middle. This CDR3 is 14 amino acids long. CDR3 residues: CASSHHRTPHEQYF. The CDR3 DNA sequence: TGTGCCAGCAGCCACCACAGGACCCCTCACGAGCAGTACTTC.

The chain recombines TRBV11-1 with TRBJ2-7; a possible D gene is TRBD2 (5 bases). Germline CDR1 reads SGHAT; CDR2 reads FQDESV (reference sequence). Trimming shortened V by 2 bases and J by 1 base, and 18 bases separated the two germline ends. The CDR3 runs 17 residues. For the CDR3, the DNA is TGTGCCAGCAGCTTAACCTTTTCAGCATCGGGGTCCTACGAGCAGTACTTC. It yields the protein CASSLTFSASGSYEQYF.

The V and J genes are TRBV6-5 and TRBJ2-7; TRBD1 aligns across 8 bases. The J segment lost 6 bases and the V segment lost 6 bases, leaving 10 bases of the junction unmatched. Germline V gene lookup returns CDR1 MNHEY and CDR2 SVGAGI. This CDR3 spans 14 amino acids. The DNA for the CDR3 is TGTGCCAGCAGACCTGACAGGGGATTTACCGAGCAGTACTTC. It is translated as CASRPDRGFTEQYF.

The CDR3 DNA reads as TGCGCCAGCAGCCAAGGGGGACAGGCTCGCTCTGGGGCCAACGTCCTGACTTTC. Translation: CASSQGGQARSGANVLTF. This chain connects TRBV4-1 to TRBJ2-6; 8 nucleotides match TRBD1. The length of the CDR3 is 18 residues. The V gene's germline CDR1 is MGHRA and CDR2 YSYEKL. Trimming cost V 1 base and J 0 bases; bases outside gene matches: 5.

The chain employs TRBV5-4 and TRBJ1-2; D is possibly TRBD1 (5 bases). Germline assignment: CDR1 SGHNT and CDR2 YYREEE (reference sequence). V lost 2 bases to trimming and J lost 7 bases, with 15 bases between them. The CDR3 runs to 14 residues. The CDR3 DNA reads TGTGCCAGCAGCTTCCCCGGACAATCTGGTGGCTACACCTTC. This sequence encodes CASSFPGQSGGYTF.

J is TRBJ2-7 and V is TRBV11-3, with D possibly matching TRBD1 (6 bases). The CDR3 is 14 amino acids. Germline V gives CDR1 SGHNT, CDR2 YENEEA. V was cut by 5 bases and J by 5 bases, with 16 bases left in between. The DNA of the CDR3 is TGTGCCAGCAGCCTAAATCAGGACAGCCACGAGCAGTACTTC. This codes for CASSLNQDSHEQYF.

This chain uses TRBV5-1 with TRBJ2-7; unclear D gene. Trimming cost V 2 bases and J 2 bases, with 11 bases left between them. The CDR3 spans 14 residues. The germline gives CDR1 SGHRS, CDR2 YFSETQ. The CDR3 is CASSFGDQTYEQYF. CDR3 in DNA: TGCGCCAGCAGCTTTGGCGACCAAACCTACGAGCAGTACTTC.

The gene calls are TRBV27 and TRBJ1-6; no firm D call. The CDR3 covers 15 residues. Germline CDR1 and CDR2: MNHEY and SMNVEV (reference sequence). Trimming cost V 0 bases and J 9 bases, with 12 bases left between them. This CDR3 reads CASSLSGPPSSPLHF. The CDR3, as DNA: TGTGCCAGCAGTTTATCGGGTCCTCCTTCTTCACCCCTCCACTTT.

The chain has TRBV2 and TRBJ2-5; 11 nucleotides align to TRBD2. After removal of 2 bases from V and 4 bases from J, the junction contained 6 bases not matched to a gene. This CDR3 has 16 residues. CDR1 is SNHLY and CDR2 is FYNNEI in the germline V gene. The CDR3 loop is CASSEIKTSGTETQYF. The CDR3 DNA reads as TGTGCCAGCAGTGAAATCAAGACTAGCGGGACAGAGACCCAGTACTTC. Filled out from reference TRBV2 and TRBJ2-5, the complete variable domain reads EPEVTQTPSHQVTQMGQEVILRCVPISNHLYFYWYRQILGQKVEFLVSFYNNEISEKSEIFDDQFSVERPDGSNFTLKIRSTKLEDSAMYFCASSEIKTSGTETQYFGPGTRLLVL.